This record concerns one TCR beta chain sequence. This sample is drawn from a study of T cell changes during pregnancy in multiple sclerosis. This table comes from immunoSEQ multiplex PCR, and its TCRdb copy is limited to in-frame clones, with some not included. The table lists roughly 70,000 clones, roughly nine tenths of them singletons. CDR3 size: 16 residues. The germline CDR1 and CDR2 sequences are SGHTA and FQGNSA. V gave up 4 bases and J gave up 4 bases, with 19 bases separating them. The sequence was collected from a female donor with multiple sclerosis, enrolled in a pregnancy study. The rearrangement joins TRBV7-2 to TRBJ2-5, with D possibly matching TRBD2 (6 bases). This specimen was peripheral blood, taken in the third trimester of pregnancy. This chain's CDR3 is CASSSSGYSGGETQYF. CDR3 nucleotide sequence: TGTGCCAGCAGCTCCAGCGGGTACAGCGGTGGAGAGACCCAGTACTTC.